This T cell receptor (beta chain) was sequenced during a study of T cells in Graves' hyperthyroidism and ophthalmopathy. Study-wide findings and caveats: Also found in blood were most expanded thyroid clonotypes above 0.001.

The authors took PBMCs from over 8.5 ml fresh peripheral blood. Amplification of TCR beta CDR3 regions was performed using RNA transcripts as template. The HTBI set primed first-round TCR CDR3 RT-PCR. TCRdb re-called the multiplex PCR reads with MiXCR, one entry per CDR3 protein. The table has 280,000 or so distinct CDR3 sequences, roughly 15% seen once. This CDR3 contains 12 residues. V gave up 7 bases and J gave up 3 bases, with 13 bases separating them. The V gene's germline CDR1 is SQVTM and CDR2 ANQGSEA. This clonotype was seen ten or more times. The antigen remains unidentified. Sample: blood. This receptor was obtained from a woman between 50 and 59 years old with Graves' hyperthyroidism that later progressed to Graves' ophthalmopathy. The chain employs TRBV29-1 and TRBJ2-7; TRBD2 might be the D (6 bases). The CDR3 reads CSATGLNYEQYF. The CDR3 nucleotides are TGCAGCGCCACGGGACTCAACTACGAGCAGTACTTC.